The 26 T cell receptor beta chains presented below share a single source sample, sequenced in a study of CD8+ T cells in alopecia areata. cDNA reverse transcribed from extracted RNA served as the sequencing template. Sequenced by immunoSEQ multiplex PCR; TCRdb stores in-frame clones only, minus some. Of about 14,000 clones in the sample, approximately 50% were seen once. As part of sample collection, lesional scalp punch biopsies and peripheral blood were taken from alopecia areata patients. The source material was skin, sampled at week 0. Receptors were obtained from a human donor with alopecia areata.

The gene calls are TRBV2 and TRBJ1-1; D ambiguous. The V end lost 7 bases, the J end lost 0 bases, and 3 bases lay between the germline ends. The CDR3 contains 11 residues. The germline CDR1 and CDR2 sequences are SNHLY and FYNNEI. CDR3 sequence: CASTVNTEAFF. The CDR3 DNA follows: TGTGCCAGCACGGTGAACACTGAAGCTTTCTTT. The whole variable domain, remainder taken from reference TRBV2 and TRBJ1-1, is EPEVTQTPSHQVTQMGQEVILRCVPISNHLYFYWYRQILGQKVEFLVSFYNNEISEKSEIFDDQFSVERPDGSNFTLKIRSTKLEDSAMYFCASTVNTEAFFGQGTRLTVV.

This clone was counted between two and nine times. The rearrangement links TRBV7-8 to TRBJ2-7, with TRBD1 matching over 9 bases. The CDR3 has 16 amino acids. V lost 4 bases and J lost 2; bases outside the gene matches: 9. The germline V gene has CDR1 SGHVS and CDR2 FQNEAQ. The CDR3 reads CASSYSVGQGTYEQYF. The CDR3 coding sequence is TGTGCCAGCAGCTATAGCGTGGGACAGGGAACCTACGAGCAGTACTTC.

This chain links TRBV5-1 with TRBJ2-1; the match to TRBD1 covers 9 bases. The CDR3 has 13 amino acids. Germline CDR1 SGHRS, CDR2 YFSETQ. Trimming removed 7 bases from V and 9 bases from J; junction bases left unmatched: 8. CDR3 loop: CASRDRDVGEQFF. CDR3 nucleotide sequence: TGCGCCAGCCGGGACAGGGACGTTGGTGAGCAGTTCTTC.

In DNA form, the CDR3 reads TGTGCCAGCAGTTACGGCGGGGGATCCTACGAGCAGTACTTC. It encodes CASSYGGGSYEQYF. The chain combines TRBV6-6 with TRBJ2-7, with 7 bases that match TRBD2. There are 14 residues in the CDR3. Germline V gene sequence: CDR1 MNHNY, CDR2 SVGAGI (reference sequence). V lost 2 bases, J lost 1 base, and 2 bases stayed unmatched.

V usage is TRBV28 and J usage is TRBJ2-2, with 8 nucleotides matching TRBD1. CDR3 length equals 12 residues. Germline V gives CDR1 MDHEN, CDR2 SYDVKM. J was trimmed by 4 bases and V by 8 bases; bases with no gene match: 0. The chain's CDR3 is CASGQGTGELFF. CDR3 nucleotide sequence: TGTGCCAGCGGACAGGGCACCGGGGAGCTGTTTTTT.

The rearrangement links TRBV4-1 to TRBJ2-1; possible D gene TRBD1, 6 bases. Germline V lookup: CDR1 MGHRA, CDR2 YSYEKL. This CDR3 is built from 13 residues. V lost 4 bases and J 5 bases, leaving 9 bases between the germline ends. The CDR3 protein is CASSRGQHNEQFF. The CDR3 DNA sequence: TGCGCCAGCAGCCGCGGACAGCACAATGAGCAGTTCTTC.

The chain couples TRBV7-8 to TRBJ2-5, with 7 bases that match TRBD2. The CDR3 sequence is 12 residues long. Germline assignment: CDR1 SGHVS and CDR2 FQNEAQ. The V and J ends lost 6 bases and 9 bases, in that order; junction bases with no gene match: 7. The CDR3 nucleotides read TGTGCCAGCAGTCCTTTCGGGGGGTCCCAGTACTTC. It yields the protein CASSPFGGSQYF.

The chain carries TRBV7-9 and TRBJ1-1; tentative D call: TRBD1 (5 bases). V was shortened by 3 bases and J by 4 bases, with 12 bases between the two germline ends. Germline CDR1 reads SEHNR; CDR2 reads FQNEAQ (reference sequence). This CDR3 region has 14 residues. For the CDR3, the DNA is TGTGCCAGCAGCTTCCCCAGGGAGATCACTGAAGCTTTCTTT. Its protein is CASSFPREITEAFF. Based on the CDR3 plus reference TRBV7-9 and TRBJ1-1, the full variable domain is DTGVSQNPRHKITKRGQNVTFRCDPISEHNRLYWYRQTLGQGPEFLTYFQNEAQLEKSRLLSDRFSAERPKGSFSTLEIQRTEQGDSAMYLCASSFPREITEAFFGQGTRLTVV.

J is TRBJ1-5 and V is TRBV27; D unclear. Between the trimmed V and J ends, which lost 7 bases and 0 bases, there was a span of 10 bases. Germline-derived CDR1 and CDR2 are MNHEY and SMNVEV (reference sequence). The CDR3 consists of 14 residues. The CDR3 loop is CASTPSLSNQPQHF. The CDR3 DNA follows: TGTGCCAGCACACCATCCCTTAGCAATCAGCCCCAGCATTTT.

This sequence joins TRBV11-2 and TRBJ2-4; D is uncertain. The CDR3 runs 11 residues. V lost 4 bases and J 10 bases, leaving 8 bases between the germline ends. The germline V gene has CDR1 SGHAT and CDR2 FQNNGV. As DNA, the CDR3 is TGTGCCAGCAGCTCGGGCTGGATTCAGTACTTC. As protein: CASSSGWIQYF.

The V and J genes are TRBV7-2 and TRBJ2-5; no reliable D call. The germline CDR1 and CDR2 sequences are SGHTA and FQGNSA. V lost 5 bases to trimming and J lost 1 base, with 2 bases between them. The CDR3 has 11 amino acids. The CDR3 protein is CASSIQETQYF. The CDR3 nucleotides read TGTGCCAGCAGCATCCAAGAGACCCAGTACTTC.

The chain combines TRBV5-1 with TRBJ2-5; D is possibly TRBD1 or TRBD2 (5 bases each). Germline CDR1 SGHRS, CDR2 YFSETQ. The CDR3 totals 15 residues. The germline V and J ends were trimmed by 0 bases and 1 base, with 10 bases remaining between them. This CDR3 reads CASSLGQGPQETQYF. Written as DNA, the CDR3 is TGCGCCAGCAGCTTGGGGCAGGGACCCCAAGAGACCCAGTACTTC.

This clone turned up a few times. The V gene is TRBV23-1, the J gene TRBJ2-1; D perhaps matches TRBD1 (6 bases). TRBV23-1 is marked as an open reading frame, function uncertain. Trimming cost V 3 bases and J 4 bases, with 19 bases left between them. There are 17 residues in the CDR3. The CDR3 nucleotides are TGCGCCAGCAGTCAGCCCTACAGGGACCGGGATTACAATGAGCAGTTCTTC. Its protein is CASSQPYRDRDYNEQFF.

By proportion, this clone is medium-sized. The chain has TRBV5-6 and TRBJ2-2; TRBD2 might be the D (6 bases). V dropped 7 bases and J dropped 0 bases, with 16 bases sitting between them. This CDR3 has 16 amino acids. Germline V gives CDR1 SGHDT, CDR2 YYEEEE. CDR3 nucleotide sequence: TGTGCCAGCCGGGCCTTAGCGGTCGCGAACACCGGGGAGCTGTTTTTT. Translated, it gives CASRALAVANTGELFF.

This rearrangement joins TRBV28 to TRBJ2-5, with 9 bases lining up with TRBD1. The CDR3 is 15 residues long. With V trimmed by 7 bases and J by 4 bases, 10 bases remained unmatched. CDR1 and CDR2 from the germline V gene are MDHEN and SYDVKM. The CDR3, as DNA: TGTGCCAGCACTATGTTTACAGGGGGCTTAGAGACCCAGTACTTC. It encodes CASTMFTGGLETQYF.

This chain uses TRBV27 with TRBJ2-2; possibly TRBD1 for D (5 bases). The V gene lost 7 bases and the J gene lost 6 bases, with 24 bases spanning the gap. The CDR3 is 17 residues long. Germline-derived CDR1 and CDR2 are MNHEY and SMNVEV (reference sequence). The CDR3 protein is CASTKARQGEKAGELFF. DNA of the CDR3: TGTGCCAGCACCAAAGCCCGGCAGGGTGAGAAGGCCGGGGAGCTGTTTTTT.

The rearrangement uses TRBV7-3 and TRBJ1-1; TRBD1 matches 10 bases. CDR1 is SGHTA and CDR2 is FQGTGA in the germline V gene. V shed 1 base and J 3 bases; nucleotides not matched to a gene: 2. CDR3 length: 15 residues. CDR3 coding DNA: TGTGCCAGCAGCTTAATGGACAGGGGGGACACTGAAGCTTTCTTT. This codes for CASSLMDRGDTEAFF.

This clone was seen a handful of times. The chain links TRBV30 to TRBJ1-2, with a possible D match to TRBD1 (6 bases). The CDR3 length is 14 residues. Germline CDR1 GTSNPN, CDR2 SVGIG (reference sequence). Between the trimmed V and J ends, which lost 1 base and 2 bases, there was a span of 11 bases. CDR3 nucleotides: TGTGCCTGGAGTGGTTACAGGGAGAACTATGGCTACACCTTC. Residues: CAWSGYRENYGYTF.

The V and J genes are TRBV5-1 and TRBJ2-5; 7 nucleotides align to TRBD1. Germline CDR1 and CDR2: SGHRS and YFSETQ. The CDR3 loop spans 13 amino acids. V lost 9 bases to trimming and J lost 3 bases; unmatched junction nucleotides: 8. The CDR3 is CATRRTGKETQYF. As DNA, the CDR3 is TGCGCCACCCGGCGGACAGGAAAAGAGACCCAGTACTTC.

This clone has only a few counts. The chain links TRBV6-6 to TRBJ2-7; weak D call: TRBD1 (5 bases). This CDR3 contains 13 residues. CDR1 and CDR2 from the germline V gene are MNHNY and SVGAGI (reference sequence). V lost 1 base, J lost 3 bases, and 7 bases lay in between. CDR3 region: CASSYYRNYEQYF. The CDR3, as DNA: TGTGCCAGCAGTTACTACAGGAACTACGAGCAGTACTTC.

This clone was recorded a few times. This chain links TRBV7-6 with TRBJ2-1; 9 bases agree with TRBD1. J lost 9 bases, V lost 4 bases, and 7 bases had no gene match. This CDR3 contains 14 residues. Per the germline V gene, CDR1 is SGHVS and CDR2 is FNYEAQ. The CDR3 loop reads CASSSQQGAGEQFF. Written as DNA, the CDR3 is TGTGCCAGCAGCTCGCAACAGGGGGCTGGTGAGCAGTTCTTC.

This sequence joins TRBV5-4 and TRBJ1-2, with D possibly being TRBD1 (5 bases). Germline assignment: CDR1 SGHNT and CDR2 YYREEE (reference sequence). The CDR3 totals 14 residues. V was pared by 3 bases and J by 5 bases, with 14 bases between. CDR3 residues: CASSSDTGAYGYTF. CDR3 in DNA: TGTGCCAGCAGCTCGGACACCGGGGCATATGGCTACACCTTC.

The genes are TRBV28 and TRBJ2-1, with unresolved D. This CDR3 has 12 residues. Germline loops: CDR1 MDHEN, CDR2 SYDVKM. The V end lost 2 bases, the J end lost 4 bases, and 3 bases lay between the germline ends. In nucleotides, the CDR3 is TGTGCCAGCAGTTTACAGTACAATGAGCAGTTCTTC. It translates to CASSLQYNEQFF.

This clone is judged medium-sized (0.01 to 0.1%). The rearrangement joins TRBV6-5 to TRBJ2-2; 16 bases are a match to TRBD2. The CDR3 has 15 amino acids. V was pared by 2 bases and J by 13 bases, with 4 bases of the junction left unmatched. Germline V CDR1 and CDR2: MNHEY, SVGAGI. CDR3 sequence reads: CASSYGTSGRVTLFF. DNA for the CDR3: TGTGCCAGCAGTTACGGGACTAGCGGGAGGGTTACGCTGTTTTTT.

CDR3 sequence: CASRGGGGGPYEQYF. CDR3 DNA sequence: TGCGCCAGCAGGGGAGGCGGGGGGGGGCCCTACGAGCAGTACTTC. The chain combines TRBV5-1 with TRBJ2-7; 9 bases are shared with TRBD2. V trimming: 5 bases; J trimming: 2 bases; junction bases outside the gene matches: 8. Germline V lookup: CDR1 SGHRS, CDR2 YFSETQ. The CDR3 covers 15 residues.

This rearrangement joins TRBV6-1 to TRBJ1-5; D may be TRBD1 (6 bases). In germline, CDR1 is MNHNS, CDR2 SASEGT. The V end lost 4 bases, the J end lost 5 bases, and 12 bases lay between the germline ends. CDR3 size: 14 residues. The CDR3 sequence is CASSVPGEDQPQHF. CDR3 in DNA: TGTGCCAGCAGTGTCCCAGGGGAAGATCAGCCCCAGCATTTT.